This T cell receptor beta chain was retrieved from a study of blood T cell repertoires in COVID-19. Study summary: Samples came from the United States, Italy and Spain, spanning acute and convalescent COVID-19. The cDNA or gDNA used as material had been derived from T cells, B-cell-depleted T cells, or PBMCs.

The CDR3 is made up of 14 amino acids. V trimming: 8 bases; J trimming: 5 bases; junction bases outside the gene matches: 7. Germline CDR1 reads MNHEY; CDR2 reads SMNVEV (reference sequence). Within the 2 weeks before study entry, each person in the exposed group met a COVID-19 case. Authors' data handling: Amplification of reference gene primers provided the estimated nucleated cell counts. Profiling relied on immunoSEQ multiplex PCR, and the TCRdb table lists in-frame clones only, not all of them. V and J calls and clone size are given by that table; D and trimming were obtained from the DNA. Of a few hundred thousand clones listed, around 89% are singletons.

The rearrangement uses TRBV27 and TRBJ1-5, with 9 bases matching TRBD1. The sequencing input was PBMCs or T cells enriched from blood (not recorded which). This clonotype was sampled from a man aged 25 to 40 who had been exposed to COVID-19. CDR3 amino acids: CASAMGTGYQPQHF. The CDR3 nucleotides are TGTGCCAGCGCCATGGGGACAGGGTATCAGCCCCAGCATTTT.